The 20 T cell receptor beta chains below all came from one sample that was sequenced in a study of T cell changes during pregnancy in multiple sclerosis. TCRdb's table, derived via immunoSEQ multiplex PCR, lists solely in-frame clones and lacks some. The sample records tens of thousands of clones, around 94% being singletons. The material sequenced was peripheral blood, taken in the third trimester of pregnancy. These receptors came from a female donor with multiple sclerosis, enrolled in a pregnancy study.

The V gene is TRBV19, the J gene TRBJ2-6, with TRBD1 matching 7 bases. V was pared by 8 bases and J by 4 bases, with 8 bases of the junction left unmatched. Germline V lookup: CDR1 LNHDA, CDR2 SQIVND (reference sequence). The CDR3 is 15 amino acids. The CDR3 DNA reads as TGTGCCAGTTCGACAGGGCCATCAGGGGCCAACGTCCTGACTTTC. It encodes CASSTGPSGANVLTF. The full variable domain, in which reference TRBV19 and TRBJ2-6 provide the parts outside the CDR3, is DGGITQSPKYLFRKEGQNVTLSCEQNLNHDAMYWYRQDPGQGLRLIYYSQIVNDFQKGDIAEGYSVSREKKESFPLTVTSAQKNPTAFYLCASSTGPSGANVLTFGAGSRLTVL.

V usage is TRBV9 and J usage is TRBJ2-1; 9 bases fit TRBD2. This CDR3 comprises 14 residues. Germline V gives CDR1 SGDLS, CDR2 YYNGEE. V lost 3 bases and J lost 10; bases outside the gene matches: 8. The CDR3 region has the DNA TGTGCCAGCAGCGAGGGCGGGACTAGCAGCGAGCAGTTCTTC. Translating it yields CASSEGGTSSEQFF.

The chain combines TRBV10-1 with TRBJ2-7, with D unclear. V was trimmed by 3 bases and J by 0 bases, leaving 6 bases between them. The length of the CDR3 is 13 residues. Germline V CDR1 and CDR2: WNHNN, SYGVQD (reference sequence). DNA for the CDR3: TGCGCCAGCAGTGATCCAGTCTCCTACGAGCAGTACTTC. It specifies CASSDPVSYEQYF.

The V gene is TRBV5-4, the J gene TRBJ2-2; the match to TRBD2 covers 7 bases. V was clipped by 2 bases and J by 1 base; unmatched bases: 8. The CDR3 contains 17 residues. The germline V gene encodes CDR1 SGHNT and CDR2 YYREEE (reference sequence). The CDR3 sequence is CASSFPGLGLNTGELFF. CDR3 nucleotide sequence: TGTGCCAGCAGCTTTCCCGGACTAGGATTGAACACCGGGGAGCTGTTTTTT. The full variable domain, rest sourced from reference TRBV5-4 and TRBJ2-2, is ETGVTQSPTHLIKTRGQQVTLRCSSQSGHNTVSWYQQALGQGPQFIFQYYREEENGRGNFPPRFSGLQFPNYSSELNVNALELDDSALYLCASSFPGLGLNTGELFFGEGSRLTVL.

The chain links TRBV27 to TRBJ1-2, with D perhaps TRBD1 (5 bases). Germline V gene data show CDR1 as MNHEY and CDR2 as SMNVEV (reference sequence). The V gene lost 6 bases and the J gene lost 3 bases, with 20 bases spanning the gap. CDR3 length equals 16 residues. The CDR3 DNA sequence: TGTGCCAGCAGGGAGCAGGGTATTGGTTCCGACTATGGCTACACCTTC. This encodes CASREQGIGSDYGYTF.

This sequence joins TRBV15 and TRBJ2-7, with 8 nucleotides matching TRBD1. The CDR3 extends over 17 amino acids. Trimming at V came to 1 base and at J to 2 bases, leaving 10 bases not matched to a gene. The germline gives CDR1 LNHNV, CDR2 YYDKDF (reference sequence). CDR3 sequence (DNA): TGTGCCACCAGCAGAGTTCCCCCCGGACAGGGCCCCTACGAGCAGTACTTC. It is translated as CATSRVPPGQGPYEQYF.

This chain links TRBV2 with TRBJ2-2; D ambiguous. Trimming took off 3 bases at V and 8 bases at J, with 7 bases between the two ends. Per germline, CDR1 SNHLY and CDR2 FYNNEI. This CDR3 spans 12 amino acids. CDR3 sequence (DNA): TGTGCCAGCAGTGATCAAACAGGGGAGCTGTTTTTT. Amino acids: CASSDQTGELFF.

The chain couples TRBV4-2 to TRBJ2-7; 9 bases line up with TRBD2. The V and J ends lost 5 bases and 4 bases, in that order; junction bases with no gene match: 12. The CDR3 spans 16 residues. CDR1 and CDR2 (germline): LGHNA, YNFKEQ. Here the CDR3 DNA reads TGTGCCAGCAGCTCCATGGTGGGTAGCGGGAGTTACGAGCAGTACTTC. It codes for CASSSMVGSGSYEQYF.

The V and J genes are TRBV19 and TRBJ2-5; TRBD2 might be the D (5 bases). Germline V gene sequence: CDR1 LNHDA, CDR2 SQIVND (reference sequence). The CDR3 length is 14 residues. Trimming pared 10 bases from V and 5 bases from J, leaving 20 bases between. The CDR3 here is CATTPGVHEETQYF. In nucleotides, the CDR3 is TGTGCCACAACCCCCGGGGTCCACGAGGAGACCCAGTACTTC.

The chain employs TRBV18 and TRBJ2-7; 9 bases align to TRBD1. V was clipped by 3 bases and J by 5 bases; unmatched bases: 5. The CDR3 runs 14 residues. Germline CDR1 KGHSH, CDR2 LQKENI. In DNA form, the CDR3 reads TGTGCCAGCTCACCGCGACAGGGGGAACACGAGCAGTACTTC. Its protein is CASSPRQGEHEQYF.

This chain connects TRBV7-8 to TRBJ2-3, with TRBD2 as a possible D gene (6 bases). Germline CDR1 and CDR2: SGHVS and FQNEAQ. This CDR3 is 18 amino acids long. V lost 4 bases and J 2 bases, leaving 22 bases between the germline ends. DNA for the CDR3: TGTGCCAGCAGCTCCCGGATGCGCGGGGCCGGGTCCACAGATACGCAGTATTTT. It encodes CASSSRMRGAGSTDTQYF.

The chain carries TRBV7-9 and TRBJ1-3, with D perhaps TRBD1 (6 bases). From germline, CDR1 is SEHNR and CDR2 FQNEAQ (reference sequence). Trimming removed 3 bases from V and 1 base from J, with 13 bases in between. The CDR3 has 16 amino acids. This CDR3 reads CASSFGGGASGNTIYF. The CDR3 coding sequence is TGTGCCAGCAGCTTTGGCGGGGGGGCGTCTGGAAACACCATATATTTT.

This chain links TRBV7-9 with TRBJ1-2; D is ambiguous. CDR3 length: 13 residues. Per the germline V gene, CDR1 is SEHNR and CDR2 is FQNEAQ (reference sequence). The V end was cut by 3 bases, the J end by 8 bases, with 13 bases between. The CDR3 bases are TGTGCCAGCAGCTTCCGGGTCTTAAGCGGCTACACCTTC. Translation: CASSFRVLSGYTF.

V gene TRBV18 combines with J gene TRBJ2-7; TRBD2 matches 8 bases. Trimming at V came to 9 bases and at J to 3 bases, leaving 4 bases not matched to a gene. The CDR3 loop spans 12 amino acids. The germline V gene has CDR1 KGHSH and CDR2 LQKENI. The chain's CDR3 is CASKRGIYEQYF. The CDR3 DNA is TGTGCCAGTAAGCGGGGGATCTACGAGCAGTACTTC.

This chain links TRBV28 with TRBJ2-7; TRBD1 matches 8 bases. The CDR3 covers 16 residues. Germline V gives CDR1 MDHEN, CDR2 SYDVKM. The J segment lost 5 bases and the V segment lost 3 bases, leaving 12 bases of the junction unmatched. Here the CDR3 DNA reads TGTGCCAGCAGTTTCCCACGACAGGGGCCTAGGAACGAGCAGTACTTC. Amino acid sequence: CASSFPRQGPRNEQYF. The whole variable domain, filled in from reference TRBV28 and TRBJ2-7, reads DVKVTQSSRYLVKRTGEKVFLECVQDMDHENMFWYRQDPGLGLRLIYFSYDVKMKEKGDIPEGYSVSREKKERFSLILESASTNQTSMYLCASSFPRQGPRNEQYFGPGTRLTVT.

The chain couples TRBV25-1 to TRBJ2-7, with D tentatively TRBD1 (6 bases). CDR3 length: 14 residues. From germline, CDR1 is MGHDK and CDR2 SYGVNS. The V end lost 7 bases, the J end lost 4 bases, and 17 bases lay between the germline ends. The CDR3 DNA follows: TGTGCCAGCAACCCCCCCGGGACACTGTACGAGCAGTACTTC. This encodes CASNPPGTLYEQYF.

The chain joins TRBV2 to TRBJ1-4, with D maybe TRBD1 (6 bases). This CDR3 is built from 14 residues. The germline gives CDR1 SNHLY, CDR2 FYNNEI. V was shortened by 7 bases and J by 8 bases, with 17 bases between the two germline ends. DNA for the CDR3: TGTGCCAGCAAAAGACAGGTTTCGGGGGAAAAACTGTTTTTT. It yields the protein CASKRQVSGEKLFF.

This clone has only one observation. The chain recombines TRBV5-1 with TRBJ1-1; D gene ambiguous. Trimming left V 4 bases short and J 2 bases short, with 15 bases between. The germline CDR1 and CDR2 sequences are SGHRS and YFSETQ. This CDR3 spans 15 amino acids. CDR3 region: CASSGGRGGNTEAFF. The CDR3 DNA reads TGCGCCAGCAGCGGAGGACGGGGAGGAAACACTGAAGCTTTCTTT.

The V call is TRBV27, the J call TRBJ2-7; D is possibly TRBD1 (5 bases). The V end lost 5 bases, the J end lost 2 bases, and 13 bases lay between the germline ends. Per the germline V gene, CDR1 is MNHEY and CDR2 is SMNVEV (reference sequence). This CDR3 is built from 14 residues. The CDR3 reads CASSPQGGAYEQYF. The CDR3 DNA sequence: TGTGCCAGCAGTCCCCAGGGTGGCGCCTACGAGCAGTACTTC.

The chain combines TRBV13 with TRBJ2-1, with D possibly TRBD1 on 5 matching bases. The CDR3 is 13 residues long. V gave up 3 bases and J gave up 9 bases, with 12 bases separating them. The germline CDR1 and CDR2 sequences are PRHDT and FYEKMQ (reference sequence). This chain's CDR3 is CASSFQRGSEQFF. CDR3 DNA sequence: TGTGCCAGCAGCTTCCAAAGGGGAAGTGAGCAGTTCTTC.